A selection of T cell receptor beta chains follows, all from one sample in a study of identical twins. In TCRdb, the 5' RACE reads were re-called with MiXCR into one record per CDR3 protein. The table lists around 1.7 million distinct CDR3 sequences, about 32% of them singletons. What was sequenced was cord blood. Receptors originate from a newborn girl in good health. The CDR3 runs from the conserved cysteine through the conserved F or W. A D gene is named only where the DNA matches it firmly. Only part of the rows carry a size: once, few, many, or a class if the clone is expanded.

j_call | v_call | clone_size | d_call | cdr3_nt | cdr3_aa
TRBJ1-4 | TRBV3-1 | NA | NA | TGTGCCAGCAGCCAAGATCTCCCCCTAGATGAAAAACTGTTTTTT | CASSQDLPLDEKLFF
TRBJ2-1 | TRBV11-1 | few | TRBD2 | TGTGCCAGCAGCCCTTTAGCGGGAGCTAGGGACAATGAGCAGTTCTTC | CASSPLAGARDNEQFF
TRBJ1-1 | TRBV25-1 | NA | NA | TGTGCCAGCAGTTCGATCGGAAGCGGTGGAGCTTTCTTT | CASSSIGSGGAFF
TRBJ2-7 | TRBV10-3 | many | NA | TGTGCCATCAGTGACGATGACTACGAGCAGTACTTC | CAISDDDYEQYF
TRBJ2-1 | TRBV20-1 | many | TRBD2 | TGCAGTGCTACCCTAGCGGGAGGGCCCAATGAGCAGTTCTTC | CSATLAGGPNEQFF
TRBJ1-5 | TRBV6-1 | few | NA | TGTGCCAGCAGTATACGCCAGGGAAACAATCAGCCCCAGCATTTT | CASSIRQGNNQPQHF
TRBJ2-2 | TRBV5-1 | NA | TRBD2 | TGCGCCAGCAGCTTAATAGCGGGAAAGAACACCGGGGAGCTGTTTTTT | CASSLIAGKNTGELFF
TRBJ2-7 | TRBV19 | NA | NA | TGTGCCAGTAGATCCGACAGCTCCTACGAGCAGTACTTC | CASRSDSSYEQYF
TRBJ2-7 | TRBV6-1 | few | TRBD2 | TGTGCCAGCACTCCACCTAGCGGGAGAGGGTACGAGCAGTACTTC | CASTPPSGRGYEQYF
TRBJ1-5 | TRBV21-1 | few | NA | TGTGCCAGCAGCAGACGGACGGGGCAGCCCCAGCATTTT | CASSRRTGQPQHF
TRBJ2-1 | TRBV13 | many | TRBD2 | TGTGCCAGCAGCTCTAGCGGGGGGGACAATGAGCAGTTCTTC | CASSSSGGDNEQFF
TRBJ2-1 | TRBV5-5 | NA | NA | TGTGCCAGCAGCTGGGGCGCCGGGGTCTTAATTCGGGAGCAGTTCTTC | CASSWGAGVLIREQFF
TRBJ1-1 | TRBV12-3/TRBV12-4 | few | NA | TGTGCCAGCAGCCCTGGACTCCTTGAAGCTTTCTTT | CASSPGLLEAFF
TRBJ2-2 | TRBV6-6 | once | NA | TGTGCCAGCAGCCACGGGGACTTAGTATGGACCGGGGAGCTGTTTTTT | CASSHGDLVWTGELFF
TRBJ2-7 | TRBV5-1 | NA | TRBD1 | TGCGCCAGCACCTCACCTGGACAGGGTTACGAGCAGTACTTC | CASTSPGQGYEQYF
TRBJ1-4 | TRBV2 | few | TRBD1 | TGTGCCAGCAGTTCCGGGACAGGGCTAAATGAAAAACTGTTTTTT | CASSSGTGLNEKLFF
TRBJ1-5 | TRBV4-2 | few | NA | TGTGCCAGCAGCCAAGATCTTTTACGAGAGAATCAGCCCCAGCATTTT | CASSQDLLRENQPQHF
TRBJ2-7 | TRBV7-6 | few | TRBD2 | TGTGCCAGCAGCCCCCAGACTAGCGGGTATTACTACGAGCAGTACTTC | CASSPQTSGYYYEQYF
TRBJ2-5 | TRBV20-1 | few | TRBD2 | TGCAGTGCTACTAGCGGGAGGGCAGAGACCCAGTACTTC | CSATSGRAETQYF
TRBJ1-1 | TRBV27 | NA | TRBD1 | TGTGCCAGCAGTTACGACAGGGCAATCGACGCTGAAGCTTTCTTT | CASSYDRAIDAEAFF
TRBJ2-7 | TRBV5-6 | NA | NA | TGTGCCAGCAGTCCTCAGCGCTTCTCATACGAGCAGTACTTC | CASSPQRFSYEQYF
TRBJ2-1 | TRBV27 | NA | NA | TGTGCCAGCAGCCCGTTCCGCTCCTACAATGAGCAGTTCTTC | CASSPFRSYNEQFF
TRBJ1-4 | TRBV2 | NA | TRBD1 | TGTGCCAGCAGTGATTCGCGCAGGGGGAATGAAAAACTGTTTTTT | CASSDSRRGNEKLFF
TRBJ2-2 | TRBV5-6 | NA | TRBD1 | TGTGCCAGCAGCCAAAAGTTAACAGGGGACACCGGGGAGCTGTTTTTT | CASSQKLTGDTGELFF
TRBJ2-7 | TRBV5-1 | few | NA | TGCGCCAACGAAGTCCGAATCAGGGACTTCCCTTATTACGAGCAGTACTTC | CANEVRIRDFPYYEQYF
TRBJ2-3 | TRBV7-2 | NA | NA | TGTGCCAGCAGCTTAGCGTCCCCACCTGGCACTAGATCAGATACGCAGTATTTT | CASSLASPPGTRSDTQYF
TRBJ2-3 | TRBV20-1 | NA | TRBD2 | TGCAGTGCTAGTCCTAGCGGGGGGGCTGGCACAGATACGCAGTATTTT | CSASPSGGAGTDTQYF
TRBJ2-7 | TRBV12-3/TRBV12-4 | few | NA | TGTGCCAGCAGTTTAGGTCTGCGGGGAACCTACGAGCAGTACTTC | CASSLGLRGTYEQYF
TRBJ2-3 | TRBV5-8 | NA | TRBD2 | TGTGCCAGCGAAGCGGGGGGTAGCACAGATACGCAGTATTTT | CASEAGGSTDTQYF